The clone carrying this TCR beta chain was found a few times. Its target is not known. Amplification targeted TCR beta CDR3 regions from RNA transcripts. The HTBI primer set drove a first-round RT-PCR of the TCR CDR3. TCRdb re-analysed the multiplex PCR reads in MiXCR, keeping a single row per CDR3 protein. The table shows approximately 640,000 distinct CDR3 sequences, with 15% to 20% occurring only once. The sample belongs to a study of T cells in Graves' hyperthyroidism and ophthalmopathy. Study summary: Peripheral blood collection took place at initial diagnosis, before any treatment.

Between the trimmed V and J ends, which lost 3 bases and 5 bases, there was a span of 8 bases. CDR3 length equals 12 residues. CDR1 SQVTM and CDR2 ANQGSEA come from the germline V gene. PBMCs came from over 8.5 ml fresh peripheral blood. General study findings and limits: Stable hyperthyroidism was separated from ophthalmopathy by a model based on 13 V-J features. Model output signaled ophthalmopathy a median about 6.3 months ahead of onset.

This TCR was sampled from a man over 45 with Graves' hyperthyroidism. Sequencing used blood. The rearrangement uses TRBV29-1 and TRBJ2-1, with D unresolved. The CDR3 loop reads CSVDQWNNEQFF. The CDR3 bases are TGCAGCGTTGATCAGTGGAACAATGAGCAGTTCTTC.